This paragraph covers one TCR beta chain sequence. The antigen remains unidentified. A single base separates this from a much larger clone, so it may be a read error. The sample comes from a study of T cells in Graves' hyperthyroidism and ophthalmopathy. Amplification targeted TCR beta CDR3 regions from RNA transcripts. HTBI primers drove first-round RT-PCR of the TCR CDR3. TCRdb passed the multiplex PCR reads through MiXCR, listing each CDR3 protein once. The sample consists of around 690,000 distinct CDR3 sequences, roughly 17% of them appearing once. Study-wide points: Most expanded thyroid clonotypes above 0.001 recurred in blood. Ophthalmopathy cases were set apart from stable hyperthyroidism by a 13 V-J model.

The patients, who ranged from 18 to 65 in age, presented with newly diagnosed hyperthyroidism lasting under 2 months. In making diagnoses, clinical symptoms, serum thyroxine and TRAb, thyroid ultrasound and orbital computed tomography were all used. This receptor was identified in a man aged 50 to 59 with Graves' hyperthyroidism. The sample consisted of blood.

The CDR3 DNA is TGTGCCAGCAGAGTCGGAAGCCCCTACGAGCAGTACTTC. It codes for CASRVGSPYEQYF. This rearrangement joins TRBV2 to TRBJ2-7, with no clear D. This CDR3 spans 13 amino acids. The ends were cut back, 6 bases at V and 2 bases at J, with 11 bases in the middle. The germline V gene encodes CDR1 SNHLY and CDR2 FYNNEI.